These 19 T cell receptor beta chains share one sample of origin, sequenced in a study of blood T cells in healthy people across ages (dated by TCRdb to about 2015). The library came from 5' RACE. TCRdb names Illumina HiSeq 2500 as the instrument used. A second PCR of roughly 6 to 11 cycles was run with a J-beta primer mix and a sample-barcoded 5' primer. In TCRdb, the public reads were trimmed at Q25 with fastp and aligned with MiXCR, with productive beta chains retained. CDR3 protein sequences are deduplicated, and each keeps its most common genes and DNA. For this sample there are over 1,500,000 distinct CDR3 sequences; around half appear just once. Approximately 2.1% of the sample belongs to the ten largest clones. Input material: blood. The receptors come from a woman between 40 and 55 years old in good health.

This clonotype has a single count. J is TRBJ2-4 and V is TRBV20-1; 7 positions agree with TRBD1. From germline, CDR1 is DFQATT and CDR2 SNEGSKA (reference sequence). With 2 bases clipped from V and 0 bases from J, the junction kept 13 bases outside the gene matches. This CDR3 is 18 amino acids long. CDR3 amino acids: CSARSLGQHFLAKNIQYF. CDR3 DNA sequence: TGCAGTGCTAGAAGTCTGGGACAGCATTTTTTAGCCAAAAACATTCAGTACTTC.

This clonotype was seen a few times. The chain recombines TRBV5-1 with TRBJ1-2, with D tentatively TRBD1 (6 bases). The CDR3 sequence is 16 residues long. CDR1 and CDR2 (germline): SGHRS, YFSETQ. V lost 2 bases and J lost 4, with 18 bases in between. The CDR3 sequence: CASSLASRGQPYGYTF. The CDR3 DNA reads TGCGCCAGCAGCTTAGCGTCCCGAGGACAGCCCTATGGCTACACCTTC.

The chain couples TRBV7-2 to TRBJ2-7; 7 nucleotides align to TRBD2. The DNA end lines up better with TRBJ2-5; the J call may be wrong. Looked up from germline, CDR1 is SGHTA and CDR2 is FQGNSA. CDR3 length: 15 amino acids. DNA for the CDR3: TGTGCCAGCAGCCGGATTTGGGGGGGGAGGGAGACCCAGTACTTC. Encoded protein: CASSRIWGGRETQYF.

This CDR3 reads CASIRPGGGAEQFF. The CDR3 DNA follows: TGTGCCAGCATCAGACCGGGCGGGGGGGCAGAGCAGTTCTTC. This chain links TRBV6-2 or TRBV6-3 with TRBJ2-1; 9 nucleotides align to TRBD2. This CDR3 contains 14 residues. The J segment lost 10 bases and the V segment lost 7 bases, leaving 11 bases of the junction unmatched. CDR1 MNHEY and CDR2 SVGEGT come from the germline V gene.

The V call is TRBV10-3, the J call TRBJ2-4; 10 positions agree with TRBD1. With the DNA end fitting TRBJ2-7 better, the J assignment may be wrong. Germline assignment: CDR1 ENHRY and CDR2 SYGVKD. The CDR3 extends over 15 amino acids. Written as DNA, the CDR3 is TGTGCCATCAGTTCGTCCGGGACAGGGGAGGGCGAGCAGTACTTC. As protein: CAISSSGTGEGEQYF.

This clonotype has a handful of counts. The CDR3 here is CASSSPSTGLTKYNEQFF. DNA of the CDR3: TGTGCCAGCAGTTCCCCTAGCACGGGCCTTACTAAATACAATGAGCAGTTCTTC. This chain joins TRBV6-5 and TRBJ2-1; tentative D call: TRBD2 (5 bases). V shed 4 bases and J shed 4 bases, with 23 bases lying between them. This CDR3 has 18 amino acids. Germline V lookup: CDR1 MNHEY, CDR2 SVGAGI.

This chain links TRBV6-2 or TRBV6-3 with TRBJ2-1; D is perhaps TRBD1 or TRBD2 (6 bases each). The CDR3 consists of 15 residues. The germline CDR1 and CDR2 sequences are MNHEY and SVGEGT. V was shortened by 7 bases and J by 0 bases, with 13 bases between the two germline ends. This chain's CDR3 is CASKKGGSSYNEQFF. The DNA of the CDR3 is TGTGCCAGCAAGAAAGGGGGGAGCTCCTACAATGAGCAGTTCTTC.

The V gene is TRBV10-3, the J gene TRBJ2-1, with a weak D call TRBD1 (6 bases). V was clipped by 4 bases and J by 0 bases, with 16 bases between them. The CDR3 is made up of 17 amino acids. Germline lookup yields CDR1 ENHRY and CDR2 SYGVKD. The chain's CDR3 is CAISGQGGGHSYNEQFF. DNA of the CDR3: TGTGCCATCAGTGGACAAGGGGGTGGACACTCCTACAATGAGCAGTTCTTC.

In DNA form, the CDR3 reads TGTGCCAGCAGTTACTCGGGTATGAATGAGCAGTTCTTC. Encoded protein: CASSYSGMNEQFF. J is TRBJ2-1 and V is TRBV6-2 or TRBV6-3; no firm D call. This CDR3 comprises 13 residues. Per the germline V gene, CDR1 is MNHEY and CDR2 is SVGEGT. The ends were cut back, 0 bases at V and 7 bases at J, with 7 bases in the middle.

In its sample, this clonotype was seen once. The V and J genes are TRBV20-1 and TRBJ2-4; no firm D call. Germline CDR1 and CDR2: DFQATT and SNEGSKA (reference sequence). V lost 6 bases to trimming and J lost 1 base, with 13 bases between them. This CDR3 is built from 14 residues. The CDR3, as DNA: TGCAGTGCCCCGGATGCTCGTGCCAAAAACATTCAGTACTTC. Translation gives CSAPDARAKNIQYF.

The chain joins TRBV7-9 to TRBJ2-5; D is possibly TRBD2 (6 bases). The germline gives CDR1 SEHNR, CDR2 FQNEAQ (reference sequence). V was clipped by 5 bases and J by 0 bases, with 22 bases between them. The CDR3 contains 18 residues. In DNA form, the CDR3 reads TGTGCCAGCAGCCCGCCCCTCGGGAGCGGCGGGTACCAAGAGACCCAGTACTTC. Protein product: CASSPPLGSGGYQETQYF.

This clonotype was recorded a few times. This chain links TRBV9 with TRBJ2-6; D remains unclear. This CDR3 comprises 14 residues. Germline loops: CDR1 SGDLS, CDR2 YYNGEE. The V end lost 5 bases, the J end lost 6 bases, and 12 bases lay between the germline ends. In DNA, the CDR3 is TGTGCCAGCAGGGACGAGCTTGAGGCCAACGTCCTGACTTTC. This translates into CASRDELEANVLTF. The entire variable domain, with the rest obtained from reference TRBV9 and TRBJ2-6, is as follows: DSGVTQTPKHLITATGQRVTLRCSPRSGDLSVYWYQQSLDQGLQFLIQYYNGEERAKGNILERFSAQQFPDLHSELNLSSLELGDSALYFCASRDELEANVLTFGAGSRLTVL.

The rearrangement uses TRBV5-1 and TRBJ2-7; 12 bases are a match to TRBD2. The CDR3 has 14 amino acids. The germline V gene has CDR1 SGHRS and CDR2 YFSETQ. V shed 5 bases, J shed 3 bases, and the junction held 3 bases outside the gene matches. CDR3 region: CASRSSGGDYEQYF. The CDR3 DNA sequence: TGCGCCAGCAGATCTAGCGGGGGGGACTACGAGCAGTACTTC.

This clonotype was observed a few times. This rearrangement joins TRBV20-1 to TRBJ1-1; 8 bases match TRBD1. CDR3 length: 14 amino acids. V shed 3 bases and J 11 bases; nucleotides not matched to a gene: 14. From germline, CDR1 is DFQATT and CDR2 SNEGSKA (reference sequence). CDR3 protein: CSASTPGQAPIAFF. CDR3 bases: TGCAGTGCTAGTACACCGGGACAGGCTCCTATCGCTTTCTTT.

This clonotype came up once. The chain recombines TRBV19 with TRBJ1-4; TRBD1 matches 10 bases. The CDR3 totals 13 residues. J was trimmed by 8 bases and V by 5 bases; bases with no gene match: 2. Germline loops: CDR1 LNHDA, CDR2 SQIVND (reference sequence). As DNA, the CDR3 is TGTGCCAGTAGTGGGGACAGGGGAGAAAAACTGTTTTTT. It yields the protein CASSGDRGEKLFF.

The V gene is TRBV12-3 or TRBV12-4, the J gene TRBJ1-1; 9 bases line up with TRBD1. V gave up 8 bases and J gave up 7 bases; unmatched junction bases: 8. There are 13 residues in the CDR3. CDR3 sequence: CASGHRDRVEAFF. The CDR3 coding sequence is TGTGCCAGCGGTCACCGGGACAGGGTTGAAGCTTTCTTT.

The V call is TRBV9, the J call TRBJ2-5; tentative D call: TRBD2 (6 bases). The CDR3 contains 15 residues. Germline CDR1 reads SGDLS; CDR2 reads YYNGEE. V was shortened by 4 bases and J by 5 bases, with 18 bases between the two germline ends. This CDR3 reads CASSSPGTALETQYF. CDR3 sequence (DNA): TGTGCCAGCAGCTCCCCCGGGACTGCTCTGGAGACCCAGTACTTC.

The chain combines TRBV20-1 with TRBJ1-6; 8 nucleotides match TRBD1. The CDR3 runs 15 residues. From germline, CDR1 is DFQATT and CDR2 SNEGSKA (reference sequence). V trimming: 2 bases; J trimming: 5 bases; junction bases outside the gene matches: 5. The CDR3 loop is CSARRTGTNNSPLHF. The CDR3 nucleotides are TGCAGTGCTAGAAGGACAGGGACGAATAATTCACCCCTCCACTTT.

This clonotype has only a few counts. This chain links TRBV7-2 with TRBJ2-1; 11 bases are a match to TRBD2. Trimming cost V 2 bases and J 9 bases; bases outside gene matches: 6. The CDR3 runs 15 residues. CDR1 and CDR2 (germline): SGHTA, FQGNSA. The CDR3 loop is CASSLLAGGLGEQFF. CDR3 coding DNA: TGTGCCAGCAGCTTACTAGCGGGGGGTTTAGGTGAGCAGTTCTTC. Complete variable domain (other parts from reference TRBV7-2 and TRBJ2-1): GAGVSQSPSNKVTEKGKDVELRCDPISGHTALYWYRQSLGQGLEFLIYFQGNSAPDKSGLPSDRFSAERTGGSVSTLTIQRTQQEDSAVYLCASSLLAGGLGEQFFGPGTRLTVL.